These 21 T cell receptor beta chains originate from one sample sequenced in a study of cytomegalovirus exposure and HLA in healthy donors. A multiplex PCR was run with 60 Vbeta primers and 13 Jbeta primers. TCRdb keeps only in-frame clones here, not all; method: immunoSEQ multiplex PCR. The sample shows roughly 290,000 clones, roughly 80% of them seen only once. Sequencing was performed on PBMCs. These receptors all stem from a girl aged 2-10 years in good health and CMV-seronegative.

The chain uses TRBV28 and TRBJ2-3; possible D gene TRBD1, 5 bases. The V and J ends lost 7 bases and 4 bases respectively, with 21 bases between them. Per germline, CDR1 MDHEN and CDR2 SYDVKM. The CDR3 has 16 residues. The CDR3 loop is CASTLHGDPTADTQYF. CDR3 DNA: TGTGCCAGCACCCTGCATGGAGATCCGACAGCAGATACGCAGTATTTT.

The chain combines TRBV5-1 with TRBJ1-3; tentative D call: TRBD1 (5 bases). The CDR3 is 15 residues long. V was pared by 4 bases and J by 0 bases, with 11 bases between. Germline CDR1 SGHRS, CDR2 YFSETQ. DNA of the CDR3: TGCGCCAGCAGCCCGGTTGGGGCCTCTGGAAACACCATATATTTT. It is translated as CASSPVGASGNTIYF.

V usage is TRBV29-1 and J usage is TRBJ1-5; 9 bases fit TRBD1. The V gene's germline CDR1 is SQVTM and CDR2 ANQGSEA. The trim removed 4 bases at V and 6 bases at J, leaving 7 bases unmatched. This CDR3 is built from 14 residues. The CDR3: CSVGVGTGTQPQHF. CDR3 sequence (DNA): TGCAGCGTTGGGGTCGGGACAGGGACTCAGCCCCAGCATTTT. Based on the CDR3 plus reference TRBV29-1 and TRBJ1-5, the full variable domain is SAVISQKPSRDICQRGTSLTIQCQVDSQVTMMFWYRQQPGQSLTLIATANQGSEATYESGFVIDKFPISRPNLTFSTLTVSNMSPEDSSIYLCSVGVGTGTQPQHFGDGTRLSIL.

This chain connects TRBV19 to TRBJ1-1, with no clear D. V gave up 2 bases and J gave up 6 bases, with 10 bases separating them. CDR1 LNHDA and CDR2 SQIVND come from the germline V gene (reference sequence). The length of the CDR3 is 13 residues. The CDR3 region has the DNA TGTGCCAGTAGTATAACTACGGGATCTGAAGCTTTCTTT. It codes for CASSITTGSEAFF.

In its sample, this clone was seen once. The V and J genes are TRBV28 and TRBJ2-7; D is ambiguous. Germline assignment: CDR1 MDHEN and CDR2 SYDVKM. The length of the CDR3 is 12 residues. Trimming removed 7 bases at V and 2 bases at J, with 9 bases between. The DNA of the CDR3 is TGTGCCAGCACTACTACACCCTACGAGCAGTACTTC. Protein product: CASTTTPYEQYF.

The V gene is TRBV19, the J gene TRBJ1-2, with TRBD1 identical over 8 bases. The CDR3 has 15 residues. Germline trimming cut 7 bases from V and 5 bases from J; bases unmatched to any gene: 12. Germline-derived CDR1 and CDR2 are LNHDA and SQIVND (reference sequence). CDR3 in DNA: TGTGCCAGTACCGCCGACAGGGGCGGAGGATATGGCTACACCTTC. Amino acid sequence: CASTADRGGGYGYTF.

The gene calls are TRBV11-2 and TRBJ2-7; D is unclear. V shed 0 bases and J shed 3 bases, with 15 bases lying between them. CDR1 and CDR2 from the germline V gene are SGHAT and FQNNGV. The CDR3 totals 16 residues. Here the CDR3 reads CASSLDYANYNYEQYF. CDR3 in DNA: TGTGCCAGCAGCTTAGATTATGCCAACTACAACTACGAGCAGTACTTC.

The chain links TRBV7-8 to TRBJ1-1, with TRBD1 as a possible D gene (6 bases). V was pared by 4 bases and J by 0 bases, with 12 bases between. The CDR3 loop spans 15 amino acids. CDR1 is SGHVS, CDR2 FQNEAQ, per germline. CDR3 residues: CASSSQGNLNTEAFF. Written as DNA, the CDR3 is TGTGCCAGCAGCTCGCAGGGGAATCTGAACACTGAAGCTTTCTTT.

This clone was found a few times. The chain combines TRBV7-9 with TRBJ1-1; TRBD1 is a possible D gene (5 bases). The V and J ends lost 7 bases and 4 bases respectively, with 10 bases between them. Germline-derived CDR1 and CDR2 are SEHNR and FQNEAQ (reference sequence). The CDR3 contains 12 residues. The CDR3 coding sequence is TGTGCCAGCAACTTGGGGGGCACTGAAGCTTTCTTT. Translation: CASNLGGTEAFF.

This chain joins TRBV7-6 and TRBJ2-1; 10 bases map to TRBD2. CDR1 and CDR2 (germline): SGHVS, FNYEAQ. The CDR3 spans 15 residues. The trim removed 1 base at V and 3 bases at J, leaving 0 bases unmatched. The CDR3 DNA reads as TGTGCCAGCAGCTTAGAGCGGGGGGGCTACAATGAGCAGTTCTTC. This codes for CASSLERGGYNEQFF.

This clone was seen a single time. V and J are TRBV6-1 and TRBJ1-5; D is undetermined. The CDR3 totals 16 residues. V lost 3 bases, J lost 7 bases, and 19 bases lay in between. Germline V gene lookup returns CDR1 MNHNS and CDR2 SASEGT. Written as DNA, the CDR3 is TGTGCCAGCAGTGAGAGAACGTGGGAAAGGAGGCAGCCCCAGCATTTT. It is translated as CASSERTWERRQPQHF.

The rearrangement links TRBV18 to TRBJ1-1; D gene unclear. Trimming took off 2 bases at V and 4 bases at J, with 14 bases between the two ends. The CDR3 loop spans 15 amino acids. Looked up from germline, CDR1 is KGHSH and CDR2 is LQKENI. The CDR3 here is CASSPGRVEGTEAFF. In nucleotides, the CDR3 is TGTGCCAGCTCACCAGGGCGGGTGGAAGGCACTGAAGCTTTCTTT. Full variable domain (missing parts from reference TRBV18 and TRBJ1-1): NAGVMQNPRHLVRRRGQEARLRCSPMKGHSHVYWYRQLPEEGLKFMVYLQKENIIDESGMPKERFSAEFPKEGPSILRIQQVVRGDSAAYFCASSPGRVEGTEAFFGQGTRLTVV.

V is TRBV6-5 and J is TRBJ1-1, with TRBD1 matching 8 bases. Germline assignment: CDR1 MNHEY and CDR2 SVGAGI. This CDR3 is 15 amino acids long. Trimming cost V 0 bases and J 1 base; bases outside gene matches: 1. CDR3 sequence: CASSYSGQGNTEAFF. The CDR3 DNA reads as TGTGCCAGCAGTTACTCCGGACAGGGGAACACTGAAGCTTTCTTT.

The CDR3 reads CASSLGLAGGPRNEQFF. The CDR3 coding sequence is TGTGCCAGCAGCTTGGGTCTAGCGGGAGGGCCAAGGAATGAGCAGTTCTTC. This chain links TRBV5-4 with TRBJ2-1; 12 bases are a match to TRBD2. CDR3 length: 17 amino acids. From germline, CDR1 is SGHNT and CDR2 YYREEE (reference sequence). V gave up 0 bases and J gave up 7 bases; unmatched junction bases: 8.

The chain is built from TRBV7-6 and TRBJ1-1; D perhaps matches TRBD1 (5 bases). Germline CDR1 is SGHVS and CDR2 is FNYEAQ. The V gene lost 5 bases and the J gene lost 4 bases, with 14 bases spanning the gap. The CDR3 is made up of 14 amino acids. CDR3 sequence: CASSPSPRVTEAFF. The CDR3 DNA is TGTGCCAGCAGCCCTAGTCCCAGGGTCACTGAAGCTTTCTTT.

The chain is built from TRBV7-9 and TRBJ1-2; 9 bases line up with TRBD1. The V segment lost 1 base and the J segment 6 bases; nucleotides outside the gene matches: 3. The CDR3 is 14 amino acids. The germline CDR1 and CDR2 sequences are SEHNR and FQNEAQ (reference sequence). CDR3 DNA: TGTGCCAGCAGCTTAGACAGGGGGCGGGATGGCTACACCTTC. Protein sequence: CASSLDRGRDGYTF.

This chain uses TRBV6-1 with TRBJ2-3; TRBD2 matches 12 bases. The length of the CDR3 is 15 residues. Germline CDR1 MNHNS, CDR2 SASEGT. The CDR3 protein is CATGASGGGTDTQYF. Here the CDR3 DNA reads TGTGCGACGGGGGCTAGCGGGGGGGGCACAGATACGCAGTATTTT.

The chain links TRBV9 to TRBJ1-2; TRBD1 might be the D (6 bases). V lost 1 base and J 2 bases, leaving 12 bases between the germline ends. The CDR3 has 15 residues. In germline, CDR1 is SGDLS, CDR2 YYNGEE. The CDR3 DNA reads TGTGCCAGCAGCGTAAGGGCCCAGGGGAACTATGGCTACACCTTC. It encodes CASSVRAQGNYGYTF.

The chain couples TRBV7-6 to TRBJ2-1; 15 bases match TRBD2. V shed 5 bases, J shed 4 bases, and the junction held 6 bases outside the gene matches. CDR3 length: 17 residues. CDR1 is SGHVS and CDR2 is FNYEAQ in the germline V gene. In DNA form, the CDR3 reads TGTGCCAGCAGCCAGGGACTAGCGGGGGGACTATACAATGAGCAGTTCTTC. Translated, it gives CASSQGLAGGLYNEQFF.

V and J are TRBV6-6 and TRBJ1-5, with 10 bases lining up with TRBD1. This CDR3 region has 15 residues. Germline V gives CDR1 MNHNY, CDR2 SVGAGI (reference sequence). J gave up 2 bases and V 5 bases, and 3 bases lay outside the gene matches. CDR3 loop: CASSTTGGGNQPQHF. DNA of the CDR3: TGTGCCAGCAGTACGACAGGGGGCGGCAATCAGCCCCAGCATTTT.

The rearrangement links TRBV5-1 to TRBJ2-1; the match to TRBD2 covers 9 bases. The CDR3 totals 17 residues. The V segment lost 4 bases and the J segment 6 bases; nucleotides outside the gene matches: 14. Germline lookup yields CDR1 SGHRS and CDR2 YFSETQ. CDR3 amino acids: CASSPEVGSGRRNEQFF. The CDR3 bases are TGCGCCAGCAGCCCCGAAGTAGGAAGCGGGAGGCGCAATGAGCAGTTCTTC.